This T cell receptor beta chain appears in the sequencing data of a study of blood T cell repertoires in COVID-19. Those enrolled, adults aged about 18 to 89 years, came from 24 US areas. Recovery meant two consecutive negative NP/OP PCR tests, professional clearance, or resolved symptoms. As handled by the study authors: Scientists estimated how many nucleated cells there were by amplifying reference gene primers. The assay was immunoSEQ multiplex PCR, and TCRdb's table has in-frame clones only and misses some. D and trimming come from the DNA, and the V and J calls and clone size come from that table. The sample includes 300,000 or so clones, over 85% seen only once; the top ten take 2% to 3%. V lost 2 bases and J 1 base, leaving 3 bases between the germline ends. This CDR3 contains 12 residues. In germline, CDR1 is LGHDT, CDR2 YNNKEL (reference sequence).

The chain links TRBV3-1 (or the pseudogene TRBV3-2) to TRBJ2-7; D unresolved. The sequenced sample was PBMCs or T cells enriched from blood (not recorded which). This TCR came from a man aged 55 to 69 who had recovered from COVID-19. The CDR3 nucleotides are TGTGCCAGCAGCCAACCATCCTACGAGCAGTACTTC. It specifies CASSQPSYEQYF.